The rows below give T cell receptor beta chains drawn from one sample of a study of vaccination effects on CD4 cells after COVID-19. Produced via immunoSEQ multiplex PCR; TCRdb's table is partial and in-frame only. The data show about 61,000 clones, 81% seen once. Their cognate antigens are unknown. The sample in question was CD4+ T cells from PBMCs cultured with HCoV-229E spike peptides, obtained before COVID-19 vaccination. All receptors derive from a human donor who received a COVID-19 vaccine. The CDR3 runs from the conserved cysteine through the conserved F or W. A D gene is named only where the DNA matches it firmly. The size of a clone is reported for some rows only, either as once, few or many, or as a class for expanded clones.

TRBJ1-1 | few | TRBV29-1 | . | TGCAGCGTTGAAGATCGTGACAGCCAGCTGGTGGCTTTCTTT | CSVEDRDSQLVAFF
TRBJ1-2 | . | TRBV29-1 | TRBD1 | TGCAGCGTCCTCCGGGACAGGAATAACTATGGCTACACCTTC | CSVLRDRNNYGYTF
TRBJ1-3 | . | TRBV7-2 | TRBD1 | TGTGCCAGCAGCTCAGGGACAGGCCCGCGCTCTGGAAACACCATATATTTT | CASSSGTGPRSGNTIYF
TRBJ2-5 | . | TRBV19 | . | TGTGCCAGTAGTATGGGACGGATACAAGAGACCCAGTACTTC | CASSMGRIQETQYF
TRBJ2-5 | . | TRBV19 | . | TGTGCCAGTAGTAAGAACGTAGGGGGAGGGACTGGAGACAGAAAAGAGACCCAGTACTTC | CASSKNVGGGTGDRKETQYF
TRBJ2-2 | . | TRBV18 | . | TGTGCCAGCTCACTTACCGGGACCCTTGGTTCCGGGGAGCTGTTTTTT | CASSLTGTLGSGELFF
TRBJ1-5 | . | TRBV6-5 | . | TGTGCCAGCAGTTACCCGACCTCCGGGGGCAATCAGCCCCAGCATTTT | CASSYPTSGGNQPQHF
TRBJ1-2 | . | TRBV9 | TRBD1 | TGTGCCAGCAGCGTAGTCCCCACAAACGACAGGGGCGCTAACTATGGCTACACCTTC | CASSVVPTNDRGANYGYTF
TRBJ2-2 | . | TRBV18 | . | TGTGCCAGCTCCACTTCCCGGGGCGGAACGAACACCGGGGAGCTGTTTTTT | CASSTSRGGTNTGELFF
TRBJ2-5 | . | TRBV4-1 | . | TGCGCCAGCAGCCAAGAAAGAGGGGGGTACCAAGAGACCCAGTACTTC | CASSQERGGYQETQYF
TRBJ2-3 | . | TRBV5-1 | . | TGCGCCAGCAGCTCACACACGGTGGGAGATACGCAGTATTTT | CASSSHTVGDTQYF
TRBJ2-5 | . | TRBV7-2 | TRBD2 | TGTGCCAGCAGCTTTAGCGGGGGGCAAGAGACCCAGTACTTC | CASSFSGGQETQYF
TRBJ1-1 | . | TRBV9 | . | TGTGCCAGCAGCGGGGGGCCCAGGACAGACTCGAACACTGAAGCTTTCTTT | CASSGGPRTDSNTEAFF
TRBJ2-3 | . | TRBV30 | . | TGTGCCTGGAGTGGGGGGCTGAGCACAGATACGCAGTATTTT | CAWSGGLSTDTQYF
TRBJ1-2 | . | TRBV30 | . | TGTGCCTGGATCAAGACAGGCAATGGCTACACCTTC | CAWIKTGNGYTF
TRBJ1-4 | . | TRBV24-1 | . | TGTGCCACCAGTGACCCTAAGCCAGGGGAAAATGAAAAACTGTTTTTT | CATSDPKPGENEKLFF
TRBJ2-2 | few | TRBV27 | . | TGTGCCAGCAGTTTAAGGTCCCCTCGGGGGCGGGGCGGGGAGCTGTTTTTT | CASSLRSPRGRGGELFF
TRBJ2-3 | large | TRBV7-8 | TRBD2 | TGTGCCAGCAGCTTAGCCGATTCGGGAGGGCCTAGCACAGATACGCAGTATTTT | CASSLADSGGPSTDTQYF
TRBJ2-1 | . | TRBV29-1 | . | TGCAGCGTTGAACCGGCAGGGAAACGGCTAGACAATGAGCAGTTCTTC | CSVEPAGKRLDNEQFF
TRBJ2-3 | . | TRBV3-1/TRBV3-2 | TRBD2 | TGTGCCAGCAGCCGCGGGGGTAGCACAGATACGCAGTATTTT | CASSRGGSTDTQYF
TRBJ2-4 | . | TRBV6-5 | . | TGTGCCAGCAGTAGTACCGGATTAGCCAAAAACATTCAGTACTTC | CASSSTGLAKNIQYF
TRBJ1-1 | . | TRBV7-2 | . | TGTGCCAGCAGCTTTCACAGGGAGAACACTGAAGCTTTCTTT | CASSFHRENTEAFF
TRBJ1-1 | once | TRBV18 | . | TGTGCCAGCTCACTATCCATAACCACTGAAGCTTTCTTT | CASSLSITTEAFF
TRBJ2-1 | . | TRBV3-1/TRBV3-2 | TRBD2 | TGTGCCAGCAGCCAAGTCGACGGATGGGGACTAGCGGGGACCTACGGTGAGCAGTTCTTC | CASSQVDGWGLAGTYGEQFF